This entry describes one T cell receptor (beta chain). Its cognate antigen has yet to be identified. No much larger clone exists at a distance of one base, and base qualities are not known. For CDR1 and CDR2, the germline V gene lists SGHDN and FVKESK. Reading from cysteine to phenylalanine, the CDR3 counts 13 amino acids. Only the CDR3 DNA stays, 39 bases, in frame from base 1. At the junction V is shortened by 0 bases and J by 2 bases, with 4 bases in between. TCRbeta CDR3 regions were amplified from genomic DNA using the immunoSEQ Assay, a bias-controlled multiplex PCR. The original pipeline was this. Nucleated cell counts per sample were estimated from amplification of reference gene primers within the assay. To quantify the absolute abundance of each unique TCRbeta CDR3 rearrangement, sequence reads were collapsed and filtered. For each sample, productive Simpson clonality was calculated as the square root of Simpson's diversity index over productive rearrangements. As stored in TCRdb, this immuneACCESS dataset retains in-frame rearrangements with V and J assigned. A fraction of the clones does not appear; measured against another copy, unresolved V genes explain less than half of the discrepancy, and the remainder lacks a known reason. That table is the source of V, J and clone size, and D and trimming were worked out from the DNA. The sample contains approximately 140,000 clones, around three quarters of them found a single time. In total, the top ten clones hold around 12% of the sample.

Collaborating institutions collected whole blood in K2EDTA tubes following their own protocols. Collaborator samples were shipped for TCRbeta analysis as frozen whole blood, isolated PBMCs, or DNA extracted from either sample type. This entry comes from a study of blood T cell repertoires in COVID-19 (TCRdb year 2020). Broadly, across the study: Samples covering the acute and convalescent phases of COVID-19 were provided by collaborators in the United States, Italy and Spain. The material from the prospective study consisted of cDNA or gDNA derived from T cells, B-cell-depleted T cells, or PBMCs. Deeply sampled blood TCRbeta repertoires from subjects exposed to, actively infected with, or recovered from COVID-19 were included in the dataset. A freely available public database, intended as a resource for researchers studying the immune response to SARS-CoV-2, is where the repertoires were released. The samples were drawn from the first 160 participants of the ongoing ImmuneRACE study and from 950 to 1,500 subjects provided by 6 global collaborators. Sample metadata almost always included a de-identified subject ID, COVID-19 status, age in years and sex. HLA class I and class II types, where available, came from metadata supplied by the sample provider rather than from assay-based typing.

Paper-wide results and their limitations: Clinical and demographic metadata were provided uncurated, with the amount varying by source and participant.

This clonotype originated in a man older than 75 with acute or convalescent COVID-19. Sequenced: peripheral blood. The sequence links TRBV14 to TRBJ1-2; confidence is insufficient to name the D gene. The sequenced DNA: TGTGCCAGCAGCCAAGATATCAACTATGGCTACACCTTC. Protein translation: CASSQDINYGYTF.